A selection of T cell receptor beta chains follows, all from one sample in a study of shared clonotypes between healthy human individuals. Profiling relied on immunoSEQ multiplex PCR, and the TCRdb table lists in-frame clones only, not all of them. Here the sample spans about 1 million clones, around 76% being singletons. Sequenced: memory CD4+ T cells sorted from blood. The receptors shown here come from a man between 18 and 29 years old in good health. CDR3s include the opening cysteine and the closing phenylalanine or tryptophan. D genes are given only for firm matches. Clone size, where shown, is once, few, many, or a class for clones that have expanded.

CDR3 protein: CASTGTATNEKLFF
CDR3 DNA: TGTGCCAGCACCGGGACAGCAACTAATGAAAAACTGTTTTTT
D gene: TRBD1
J gene: TRBJ1-4
CDR3 length: 14
V gene: TRBV6-6
clone size: few

CDR3 protein: CALGAGGPSETQYF
CDR3 DNA: TGTGCCCTGGGGGCGGGAGGGCCCTCGGAGACCCAGTACTTC
D gene: TRBD2
J gene: TRBJ2-5
CDR3 length: 14
V gene: TRBV7-8
clone size: NA

CDR3 protein: CASSRKGQSETQYF
CDR3 DNA: TGTGCCAGCTCACGAAAAGGGCAGTCAGAGACCCAGTACTTC
D gene: NA
J gene: TRBJ2-5
CDR3 length: 14
V gene: TRBV18
clone size: NA

CDR3 protein: CASSVSGLTNTGELFF
CDR3 DNA: TGCGCCAGCAGCGTTTCTGGGCTGACGAACACCGGGGAGCTGTTTTTT
D gene: NA
J gene: TRBJ2-2
CDR3 length: 16
V gene: TRBV5-1
clone size: NA

CDR3 protein: CASSQNTIYF
CDR3 DNA: TGTGCCAGCAGCCAAAACACCATATATTTT
D gene: NA
J gene: TRBJ1-3
CDR3 length: 10
V gene: TRBV11-3
clone size: few

CDR3 protein: CASSRDDNQPQHF
CDR3 DNA: TGTGCCAGCAGCAGGGACGACAATCAGCCCCAGCATTTT
D gene: NA
J gene: TRBJ1-5
CDR3 length: 13
V gene: TRBV27
clone size: few

CDR3 protein: CASSLLGTGELFF
CDR3 DNA: TGTGCCAGCAGCTTACTGGGCACCGGGGAGCTGTTTTTT
D gene: NA
J gene: TRBJ2-2
CDR3 length: 13
V gene: TRBV7-3
clone size: NA

CDR3 protein: CASSSQTNTEAFF
CDR3 DNA: TGTGCCAGCAGCTCCCAGACGAACACTGAAGCTTTCTTT
D gene: NA
J gene: TRBJ1-1
CDR3 length: 13
V gene: TRBV7-9
clone size: NA

CDR3 protein: CASSRTTSGVYEQYF
CDR3 DNA: TGCGCCAGCAGCCGGACGACTAGCGGGGTCTACGAGCAGTACTTC
D gene: TRBD2
J gene: TRBJ2-7
CDR3 length: 15
V gene: TRBV5-1
clone size: NA

CDR3 protein: CASSLRGGNQPQHF
CDR3 DNA: TGTGCCAGCAGCTTGCGGGGTGGCAATCAGCCCCAGCATTTT
D gene: NA
J gene: TRBJ1-5
CDR3 length: 14
V gene: TRBV7-2
clone size: NA